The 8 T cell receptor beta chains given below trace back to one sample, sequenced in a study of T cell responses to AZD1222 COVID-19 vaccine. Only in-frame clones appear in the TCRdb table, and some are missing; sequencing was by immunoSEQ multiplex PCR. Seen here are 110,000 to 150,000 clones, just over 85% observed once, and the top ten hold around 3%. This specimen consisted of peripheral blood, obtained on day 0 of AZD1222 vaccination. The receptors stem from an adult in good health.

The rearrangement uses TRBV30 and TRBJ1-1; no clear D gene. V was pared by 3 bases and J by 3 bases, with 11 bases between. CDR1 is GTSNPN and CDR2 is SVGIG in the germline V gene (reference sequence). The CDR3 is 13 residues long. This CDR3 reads CAWRTTRDTEAFF. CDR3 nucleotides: TGTGCCTGGAGAACTACACGGGACACTGAAGCTTTCTTT.

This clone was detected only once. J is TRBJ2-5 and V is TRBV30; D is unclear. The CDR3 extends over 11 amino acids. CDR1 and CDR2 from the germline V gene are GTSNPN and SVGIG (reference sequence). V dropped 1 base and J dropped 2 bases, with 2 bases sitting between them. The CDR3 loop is CAWSGQETQYF. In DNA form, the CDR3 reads TGTGCCTGGAGTGGGCAAGAGACCCAGTACTTC.

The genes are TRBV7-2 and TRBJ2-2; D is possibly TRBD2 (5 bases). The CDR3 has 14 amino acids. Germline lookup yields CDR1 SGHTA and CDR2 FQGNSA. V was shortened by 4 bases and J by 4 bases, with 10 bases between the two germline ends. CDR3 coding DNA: TGTGCCAGCAGCTCAAGAGGAGGCACCGGGGAGCTGTTTTTT. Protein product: CASSSRGGTGELFF.

The CDR3 sequence is CASSPPDAMNTEAFF. In DNA form, the CDR3 reads TGTGCCAGCAGCCCACCCGACGCCATGAACACTGAAGCTTTCTTT. This rearrangement joins TRBV28 to TRBJ1-1; D gene uncertain. V was trimmed by 6 bases and J by 0 bases, leaving 14 bases between them. Germline lookup yields CDR1 MDHEN and CDR2 SYDVKM. The CDR3 consists of 15 residues.

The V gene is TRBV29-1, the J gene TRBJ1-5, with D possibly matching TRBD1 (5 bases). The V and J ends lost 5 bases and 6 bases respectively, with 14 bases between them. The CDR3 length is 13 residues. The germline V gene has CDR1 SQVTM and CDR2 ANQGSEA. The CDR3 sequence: CSVSSGGVQPQHF. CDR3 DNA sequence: TGCAGCGTTTCGTCGGGAGGGGTTCAGCCCCAGCATTTT.

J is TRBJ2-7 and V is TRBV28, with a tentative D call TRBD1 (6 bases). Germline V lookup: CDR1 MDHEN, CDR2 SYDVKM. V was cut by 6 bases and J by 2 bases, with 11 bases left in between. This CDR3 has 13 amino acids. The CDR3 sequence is CASRTGLTYEQYF. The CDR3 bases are TGTGCCAGCAGAACAGGGTTGACCTACGAGCAGTACTTC. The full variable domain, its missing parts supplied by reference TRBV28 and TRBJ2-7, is DVKVTQSSRYLVKRTGEKVFLECVQDMDHENMFWYRQDPGLGLRLIYFSYDVKMKEKGDIPEGYSVSREKKERFSLILESASTNQTSMYLCASRTGLTYEQYFGPGTRLTVT.

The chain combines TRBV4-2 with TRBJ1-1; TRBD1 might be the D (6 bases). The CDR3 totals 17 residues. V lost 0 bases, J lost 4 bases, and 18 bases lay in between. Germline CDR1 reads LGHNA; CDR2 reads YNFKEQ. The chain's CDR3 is CASSQESVGRGFTEAFF. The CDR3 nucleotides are TGTGCCAGCAGCCAAGAATCGGTCGGCAGGGGCTTCACTGAAGCTTTCTTT.

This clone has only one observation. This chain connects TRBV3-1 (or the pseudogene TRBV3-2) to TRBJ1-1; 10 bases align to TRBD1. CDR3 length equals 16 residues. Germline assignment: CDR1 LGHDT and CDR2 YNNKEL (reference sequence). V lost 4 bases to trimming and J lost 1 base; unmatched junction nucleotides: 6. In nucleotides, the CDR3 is TGTGCCAGCAGCCTCTGGACAGGGGGTACGAACACTGAAGCTTTCTTT. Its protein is CASSLWTGGTNTEAFF.